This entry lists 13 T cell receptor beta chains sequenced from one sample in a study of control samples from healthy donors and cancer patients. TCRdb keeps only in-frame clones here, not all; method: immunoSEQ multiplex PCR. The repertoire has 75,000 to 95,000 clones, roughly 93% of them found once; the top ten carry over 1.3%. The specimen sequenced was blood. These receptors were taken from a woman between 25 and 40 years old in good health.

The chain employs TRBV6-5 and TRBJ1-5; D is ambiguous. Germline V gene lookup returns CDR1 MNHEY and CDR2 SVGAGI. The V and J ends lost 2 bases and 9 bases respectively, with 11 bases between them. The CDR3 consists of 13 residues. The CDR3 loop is CASSYGLHGPQHF. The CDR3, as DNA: TGTGCCAGCAGTTACGGGCTCCATGGGCCCCAGCATTTT.

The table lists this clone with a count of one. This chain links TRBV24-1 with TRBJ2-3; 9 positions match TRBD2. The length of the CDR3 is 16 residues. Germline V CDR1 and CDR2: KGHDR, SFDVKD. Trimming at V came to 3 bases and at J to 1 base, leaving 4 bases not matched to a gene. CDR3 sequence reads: CATSDLASGGTDTQYF. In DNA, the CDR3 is TGTGCCACCAGTGATCTAGCTAGCGGGGGCACAGATACGCAGTATTTT.

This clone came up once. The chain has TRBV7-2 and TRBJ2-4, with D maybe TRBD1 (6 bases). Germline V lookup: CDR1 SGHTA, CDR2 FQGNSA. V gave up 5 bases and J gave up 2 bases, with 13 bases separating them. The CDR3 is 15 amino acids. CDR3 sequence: CASSPGRGSKNIQYF. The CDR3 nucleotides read TGTGCCAGCAGCCCGGGCAGGGGTTCCAAAAACATTCAGTACTTC.

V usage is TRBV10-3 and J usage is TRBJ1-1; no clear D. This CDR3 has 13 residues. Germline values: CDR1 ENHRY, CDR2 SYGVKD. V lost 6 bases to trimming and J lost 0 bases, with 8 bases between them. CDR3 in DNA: TGTGCCATCAGGGGGAGTATGAACACTGAAGCTTTCTTT. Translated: CAIRGSMNTEAFF.

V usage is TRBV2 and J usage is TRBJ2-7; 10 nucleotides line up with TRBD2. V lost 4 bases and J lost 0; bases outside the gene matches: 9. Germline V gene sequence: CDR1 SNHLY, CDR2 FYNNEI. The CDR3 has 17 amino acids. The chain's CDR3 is CASSVTSGEISSYEQYF. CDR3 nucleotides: TGTGCCAGCAGTGTAACTAGCGGGGAAATCAGCTCCTACGAGCAGTACTTC. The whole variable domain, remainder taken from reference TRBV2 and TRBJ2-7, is EPEVTQTPSHQVTQMGQEVILRCVPISNHLYFYWYRQILGQKVEFLVSFYNNEISEKSEIFDDQFSVERPDGSNFTLKIRSTKLEDSAMYFCASSVTSGEISSYEQYFGPGTRLTVT.

The chain's CDR3 is CASSPKAGQETQYF. As DNA, the CDR3 is TGTGCCAGCAGCCCGAAGGCAGGGCAAGAGACCCAGTACTTC. The chain recombines TRBV5-4 with TRBJ2-5; a weak D match, TRBD1 (5 bases). The CDR3 loop spans 14 amino acids. The ends were cut back, 4 bases at V and 2 bases at J, with 12 bases in the middle. Germline CDR1 reads SGHNT; CDR2 reads YYREEE (reference sequence).

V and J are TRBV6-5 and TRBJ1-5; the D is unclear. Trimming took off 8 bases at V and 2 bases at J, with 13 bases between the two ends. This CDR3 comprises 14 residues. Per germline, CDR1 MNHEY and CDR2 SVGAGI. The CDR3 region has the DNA TGTGCCAGCTTGATGGGATGGGGCAATCAGCCCCAGCATTTT. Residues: CASLMGWGNQPQHF.

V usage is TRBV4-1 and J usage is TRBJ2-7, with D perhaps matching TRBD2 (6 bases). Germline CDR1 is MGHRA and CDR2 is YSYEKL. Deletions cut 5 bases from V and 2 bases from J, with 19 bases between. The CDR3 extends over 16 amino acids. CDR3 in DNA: TGCGCCAGCAGCGTTACTCAACGGGAGCTCCCCTACGAGCAGTACTTC. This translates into CASSVTQRELPYEQYF.

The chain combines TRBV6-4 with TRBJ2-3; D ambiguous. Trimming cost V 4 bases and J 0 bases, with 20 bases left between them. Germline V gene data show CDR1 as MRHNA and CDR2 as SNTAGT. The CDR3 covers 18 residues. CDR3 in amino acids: CASSVSKGKKESTDTQYF. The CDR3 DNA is TGTGCCAGCAGTGTTAGTAAGGGAAAGAAAGAAAGCACAGATACGCAGTATTTT.

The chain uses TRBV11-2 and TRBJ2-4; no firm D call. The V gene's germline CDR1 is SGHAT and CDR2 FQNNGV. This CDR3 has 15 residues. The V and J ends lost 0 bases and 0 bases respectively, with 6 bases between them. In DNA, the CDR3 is TGTGCCAGCAGCTTAGACAGACTAGCCAAAAACATTCAGTACTTC. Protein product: CASSLDRLAKNIQYF.

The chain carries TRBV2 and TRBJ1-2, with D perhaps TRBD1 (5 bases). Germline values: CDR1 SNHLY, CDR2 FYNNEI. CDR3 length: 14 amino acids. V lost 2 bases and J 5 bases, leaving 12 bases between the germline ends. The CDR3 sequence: CASSEQGSAYGYTF. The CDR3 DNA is TGTGCCAGCAGTGAACAGGGTTCGGCTTATGGCTACACCTTC. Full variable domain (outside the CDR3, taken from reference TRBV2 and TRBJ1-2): EPEVTQTPSHQVTQMGQEVILRCVPISNHLYFYWYRQILGQKVEFLVSFYNNEISEKSEIFDDQFSVERPDGSNFTLKIRSTKLEDSAMYFCASSEQGSAYGYTFGSGTRLTVV.

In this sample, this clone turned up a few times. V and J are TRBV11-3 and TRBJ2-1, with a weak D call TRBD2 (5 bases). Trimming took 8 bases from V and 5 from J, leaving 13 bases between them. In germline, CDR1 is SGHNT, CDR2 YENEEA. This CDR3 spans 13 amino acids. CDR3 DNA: TGTGCCAGCCGACGGACGGGGAACAATGAGCAGTTCTTC. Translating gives CASRRTGNNEQFF.

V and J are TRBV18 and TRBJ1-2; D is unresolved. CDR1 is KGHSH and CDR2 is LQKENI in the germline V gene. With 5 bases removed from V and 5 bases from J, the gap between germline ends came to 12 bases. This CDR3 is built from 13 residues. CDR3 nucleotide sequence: TGTGCCAGCTCAGCCGAAGTTGGGTATGGCTACACCTTC. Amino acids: CASSAEVGYGYTF.